This T cell receptor beta chain originates from a study of response to subunit inactivated influenza vaccine (dated by TCRdb to the late 2010s). For the wider study: To follow how T cells responded to a trivalent subunit inactivated influenza vaccine, the researchers relied on deep quantitative profiling of the T cell receptor repertoire. Summary of the overall study and its limitations: It was suggested by the authors that each seasonal influenza vaccination may recruit only a limited number of new T cells.

This clonotype appeared a few times. The clone's antigen remains unknown. Base qualities are missing; no much larger clone stands one base away. The method was RT-PCR. For sequencing, an Illumina HiSeq 2500 was employed. TCRdb reanalyzed the raw reads on its own, using fastp at Q25 for trimming and MiXCR for clone calling, and kept in-frame beta chains. Here each entry gathers all rows of one CDR3 protein and keeps the most common genes and DNA. Counted in this sample were about 650,000 distinct CDR3 sequences; around 15% of them appeared once. The ten largest clones represent about 7.4% of the sample. The trim is 5 bases for V and 0 bases for J, with a gap of 15 bases between the germline ends. Measured from the cysteine to the phenylalanine, the CDR3 is 15 residues long. The sequence is cut down to CDR3 DNA, 45 bases in frame from base 1. In the germline V gene (reference sequence), CDR1 corresponds to DFQATT and CDR2 to SNEGSKA.

The sequence derives from a man aged 50-59 years who received an inactivated influenza vaccine. Donor details come from another sample of the same person, matched by shared clones. Sequenced here: PBMCs from blood, sampled 14 to 15 days before vaccination. The rearranged chain carries TRBV20-1 and TRBJ2-3; the D gene is possibly TRBD1, with 5 bases matching. The sequence in DNA is TGCAGTGCTGAAAACAGGAGAACTAGCACAGATACGCAGTATTTT. Its translation is CSAENRRTSTDTQYF.